A single sample gave rise to the 31 T cell receptor beta chains below, sequenced in a study of cytomegalovirus exposure and HLA in healthy donors (dated by TCRdb to the late 2010s). The library was generated by the immunoSEQ multiplex PCR assay. The multiplex PCR relied on a mix of 60 forward primers for TCR Vbeta segments and 13 reverse primers for TCR Jbeta segments. The immuneACCESS repertoire file appears here via TCRdb, limited to in-frame rearrangements. These files lack a portion of the clones; in checked studies, under half of the deficit traces to unresolved V genes, and the cause of the others is not known. Within this sample are 200,000 to 250,000 clones, with about 74% of them counted one time only. About 16% of the sample lies in the top ten. The sequenced material came from PBMCs. The receptors derive from a man aged 35-49 years in good health and CMV-seronegative.

This clone was detected only a few times. V usage is TRBV18 and J usage is TRBJ2-7; 8 bases agree with TRBD2. J gave up 5 bases and V 3 bases, and 3 bases lay outside the gene matches. The CDR3 totals 13 residues. Germline lookup yields CDR1 KGHSH and CDR2 LQKENI. DNA for the CDR3: TGTGCCAGCTCACCGGGACTAGTAAACGAGCAGTACTTC. It is translated as CASSPGLVNEQYF.

The J gene is TRBJ2-7, the V gene TRBV5-6, with D possibly being TRBD2 (6 bases). V was trimmed by 2 bases and J by 6 bases, leaving 18 bases between them. The CDR3 contains 15 residues. Per the germline V gene, CDR1 is SGHDT and CDR2 is YYEEEE. CDR3 sequence reads: CASSFGTGAGSEQYF. CDR3 bases: TGTGCCAGCAGCTTCGGGACGGGCGCGGGAAGCGAGCAGTACTTC.

The rearrangement joins TRBV14 to TRBJ2-1; the D is unclear. The CDR3 runs to 12 residues. Germline V gene data show CDR1 as SGHDN and CDR2 as FVKESK. The V end was cut by 3 bases, the J end by 11 bases, with 11 bases between. In nucleotides, the CDR3 is TGTGCCAGCAGCCAGGCCAACACCAAGCAGTTCTTC. Its protein is CASSQANTKQFF.

The rearrangement joins TRBV7-2 to TRBJ1-6, with 8 nucleotides matching TRBD1. The CDR3 runs 14 residues. Germline V gene lookup returns CDR1 SGHTA and CDR2 FQGNSA. The CDR3: CATTGVLGNSPLHF. The CDR3 DNA is TGTGCAACGACAGGGGTATTAGGGAATTCACCCCTCCACTTT. Using reference TRBV7-2 and TRBJ1-6 for the parts outside the CDR3, the full variable domain is GAGVSQSPSNKVTEKGKDVELRCDPISGHTALYWYRQSLGQGLEFLIYFQGNSAPDKSGLPSDRFSAERTGGSVSTLTIQRTQQEDSAVYLCATTGVLGNSPLHFGNGTRLTVT.

The chain combines TRBV19 with TRBJ1-1; TRBD1 matches at 9 bases. The V and J ends lost 3 bases and 6 bases, in that order; junction bases with no gene match: 5. CDR3 length: 14 residues. CDR1 is LNHDA, CDR2 SQIVND, per germline (reference sequence). CDR3 amino acids: CASSINRGLAEAFF. The CDR3 DNA reads TGTGCCAGTAGTATCAACAGGGGGCTTGCTGAAGCTTTCTTT.

This chain connects TRBV6-5 to TRBJ2-1; 10 bases fit TRBD2. In germline, CDR1 is MNHEY, CDR2 SVGAGI. V lost 4 bases, J lost 4 bases, and 7 bases stayed unmatched. This CDR3 is 16 amino acids long. CDR3 in amino acids: CASSSYSGGNYNEQFF. The DNA of the CDR3 is TGTGCCAGCAGTTCCTATAGCGGGGGGAATTACAATGAGCAGTTCTTC.

The rearrangement joins TRBV2 to TRBJ2-2; TRBD1 is a possible D gene (6 bases). Trimming cost V 3 bases and J 4 bases, with 9 bases left between them. The germline V gene has CDR1 SNHLY and CDR2 FYNNEI. The length of the CDR3 is 14 residues. CDR3 residues: CASSEVGATGELFF. CDR3 DNA: TGTGCCAGCAGTGAGGTGGGGGCCACCGGGGAGCTGTTTTTT.

This clone was seen just once. This chain uses TRBV18 with TRBJ1-2, with 7 bases aligning to TRBD1. The CDR3 has 16 residues. The V gene end was trimmed by 5 bases and the J gene end by 4 bases; junction bases not matched to a gene: 13. Germline V CDR1 and CDR2: KGHSH, LQKENI. As DNA, the CDR3 is TGTGCCAGCTCAGGATTCGGGCAGGGGGATTCCTATGGCTACACCTTC. This translates into CASSGFGQGDSYGYTF.

In this sample, this clone turned up a few times. CDR3 protein: CASSPDSSNQPQHF. In DNA, the CDR3 is TGTGCCAGTAGTCCCGACAGTAGCAATCAGCCCCAGCATTTT. The chain couples TRBV19 to TRBJ1-5; D possibly corresponds to TRBD1 (5 bases). With 5 bases removed from V and 0 bases from J, the gap between germline ends came to 8 bases. CDR1 LNHDA and CDR2 SQIVND come from the germline V gene (reference sequence). This CDR3 region has 14 residues.

V gene TRBV19 combines with J gene TRBJ1-2, with TRBD1 as a possible D gene (6 bases). V lost 7 bases to trimming and J lost 3 bases, with 9 bases between them. This CDR3 comprises 12 residues. From germline, CDR1 is LNHDA and CDR2 SQIVND (reference sequence). CDR3 in DNA: TGTGCCAGTAACAGGGCTGACTATGGCTACACCTTC. This translates into CASNRADYGYTF.

There are a few counts of this clone. The junction departs from the called germline gene at one end, perhaps through a read error. V and J are TRBV10-1 and TRBJ1-3, with a possible D match to TRBD1 (6 bases). CDR3 length: 15 amino acids. Germline CDR1 and CDR2: WNHNN and SYGVQD (reference sequence). CDR3 DNA sequence: TGCGCCAGCAGTTCGGGACACAGCTCTGGAAGCACCATATATTTT. Amino acids: CASSSGHSSGSTIYF.

The chain recombines TRBV2 with TRBJ1-5, with D tentatively TRBD1 (6 bases). There are 16 residues in the CDR3. Germline V gives CDR1 SNHLY, CDR2 FYNNEI. Trimming left V 6 bases short and J 7 bases short, with 22 bases between. CDR3 DNA: TGTGCCAGCAGGGGAGGGGGACATCTTGTGGAGCAGCCCCAGCATTTT. Translating gives CASRGGGHLVEQPQHF.

The chain is built from TRBV5-1 and TRBJ2-1, with TRBD2 identical over 13 bases. The CDR3 is 15 residues long. Germline V gene lookup returns CDR1 SGHRS and CDR2 YFSETQ. J lost 8 bases, V lost 3 bases, and 5 bases had no gene match. The CDR3 is CASSSTSGGAHEQFF. In DNA, the CDR3 is TGCGCCAGCAGCTCTACTAGCGGGGGGGCCCATGAGCAGTTCTTC.

In its sample, this clone was seen a few times. This chain links TRBV6-1 with TRBJ1-1; no clear D. CDR3 length equals 15 residues. Per the germline V gene, CDR1 is MNHNS and CDR2 is SASEGT. Trimming stripped 9 bases from V and 0 bases from J, with 17 bases between. The CDR3 bases are TGTGCCAGTTGGCCGGGTGGTCTCATGAACACTGAAGCTTTCTTT. It yields the protein CASWPGGLMNTEAFF.

The chain links TRBV5-1 to TRBJ1-4; D unresolved. V was trimmed by 3 bases and J by 4 bases, leaving 10 bases between them. Germline CDR1 SGHRS, CDR2 YFSETQ. This CDR3 region has 14 residues. CDR3 region: CASSSDSRNEKLFF. In nucleotides, the CDR3 is TGCGCCAGCAGCTCTGATAGTCGTAATGAAAAACTGTTTTTT.

A remark on this clone: The sample contains more than one DNA sequence encoding this CDR3. The J gene is TRBJ1-2, the V gene TRBV18; 7 nucleotides agree with TRBD1. The V and J ends lost 0 bases and 4 bases, in that order; junction bases with no gene match: 5. Per germline, CDR1 KGHSH and CDR2 LQKENI. The CDR3 is made up of 15 amino acids. The CDR3 DNA follows: TGTGCCAGCTCACCACCCGGGACAGCCTCCTATGGCTACACCTTC. Its translation: CASSPPGTASYGYTF.

This chain uses TRBV7-9 with TRBJ1-1, with D unresolved. The CDR3 is 15 residues long. Trimming took 4 bases from V and 4 from J, leaving 16 bases between them. Germline values: CDR1 SEHNR, CDR2 FQNEAQ (reference sequence). CDR3 amino acids: CASSSPGFGGTEAFF. DNA for the CDR3: TGTGCCAGCAGCTCCCCGGGCTTCGGAGGCACTGAAGCTTTCTTT.

This clone was counted once. The CDR3 region has the DNA TGTGCCACATCTTACAGGGGGACATTGAACACTGAAGCTTTCTTT. This translates into CATSYRGTLNTEAFF. V and J are TRBV11-2 and TRBJ1-1; TRBD1 aligns across 8 bases. With 10 bases clipped from V and 0 bases from J, the junction kept 10 bases outside the gene matches. This CDR3 is built from 15 residues. Germline V CDR1 and CDR2: SGHAT, FQNNGV.

The chain employs TRBV18 and TRBJ1-3, with 9 bases identical to TRBD1. The V segment lost 3 bases and the J segment 4 bases; nucleotides outside the gene matches: 1. The CDR3 loop spans 14 amino acids. Germline V gene sequence: CDR1 KGHSH, CDR2 LQKENI. The CDR3 spells CASSPDRGGNTIYF. The CDR3 nucleotides read TGTGCCAGCTCACCGGACAGGGGCGGAAACACCATATATTTT.

This clone was seen once. This sequence joins TRBV10-3 and TRBJ1-2, with 11 nucleotides matching TRBD1. V shed 0 bases, J shed 13 bases, and the junction held 10 bases outside the gene matches. Germline-derived CDR1 and CDR2 are ENHRY and SYGVKD. The CDR3 has 15 residues. The CDR3 region has the DNA TGTGCCATCAGTGAGTCAGGCGGGACAGGGGGATTGGTCACCTTC. This codes for CAISESGGTGGLVTF.

The chain links TRBV5-6 to TRBJ2-1, with 8 nucleotides matching TRBD2. CDR3 length: 15 residues. Trimming removed 4 bases from V and 8 bases from J; junction bases left unmatched: 11. Germline V CDR1 and CDR2: SGHDT, YYEEEE. Here the CDR3 reads CASSPPRGALDEQFF. The CDR3 DNA reads TGTGCCAGCAGCCCTCCGCGGGGGGCGCTCGATGAGCAGTTCTTC.

The chain links TRBV19 to TRBJ2-7, with 9 positions matching TRBD1. CDR1 and CDR2 (germline): LNHDA, SQIVND (reference sequence). V was clipped by 6 bases and J by 2 bases; unmatched bases: 5. This CDR3 comprises 14 residues. The CDR3 loop reads CASSPQGAPYEQYF. The CDR3 nucleotides read TGTGCCAGTAGCCCACAGGGGGCACCCTACGAGCAGTACTTC.

The count of this clone is one. This sequence joins TRBV30 and TRBJ2-1; D gene unclear. The V gene's germline CDR1 is GTSNPN and CDR2 SVGIG (reference sequence). Trimming removed 3 bases at V and 7 bases at J, with 7 bases between. This CDR3 comprises 11 residues. This CDR3 is CAWSLRNEQFF. CDR3 nucleotides: TGTGCCTGGAGCCTCCGTAATGAGCAGTTCTTC.

The chain has TRBV9 and TRBJ1-2, with 8 bases fitting TRBD1. The CDR3 contains 17 residues. V lost 5 bases and J lost 7; bases outside the gene matches: 19. Germline V gives CDR1 SGDLS, CDR2 YYNGEE. CDR3 coding DNA: TGTGCCAGCAGTGTCTCACCCCTGACAGGGGACGGTCGTGGCTACACCTTC. Translated, it gives CASSVSPLTGDGRGYTF. Full variable domain (rest looked up from reference TRBV9 and TRBJ1-2): DSGVTQTPKHLITATGQRVTLRCSPRSGDLSVYWYQQSLDQGLQFLIQYYNGEERAKGNILERFSAQQFPDLHSELNLSSLELGDSALYFCASSVSPLTGDGRGYTFGSGTRLTVV.

The chain couples TRBV5-5 to TRBJ1-5; 9 bases fit TRBD1. In germline, CDR1 is SGHKS, CDR2 YYEKEE (reference sequence). The CDR3 runs 14 residues. V lost 2 bases and J lost 6; bases outside the gene matches: 3. CDR3 nucleotides: TGTGCCAGCAGCTTAGGGACAGGGTTTCAGCCCCAGCATTTT. It encodes CASSLGTGFQPQHF.

This sequence joins TRBV5-6 and TRBJ1-1, with D possibly being TRBD1 (5 bases). Trimming cost V 4 bases and J 6 bases, with 19 bases left between them. Germline loops: CDR1 SGHDT, CDR2 YYEEEE. This CDR3 is 15 amino acids long. CDR3 protein: CASSQLPRVFAEAFF. For the CDR3, the DNA is TGTGCCAGCAGCCAGCTCCCCAGGGTCTTCGCTGAAGCTTTCTTT.

V usage is TRBV30 and J usage is TRBJ2-1; the match to TRBD2 covers 8 bases. The CDR3 is 14 amino acids. J gave up 4 bases and V 3 bases, and 5 bases lay outside the gene matches. Germline V lookup: CDR1 GTSNPN, CDR2 SVGIG (reference sequence). The CDR3 coding sequence is TGTGCCTGGAGAAGAGCGGGAGTTTACAATGAGCAGTTCTTC. Protein: CAWRRAGVYNEQFF.

This clone was seen only a few times. V is TRBV7-9 and J is TRBJ1-1; D not certain. Trimming left V 0 bases short and J 0 bases short, with 8 bases between. The length of the CDR3 is 15 residues. Germline V CDR1 and CDR2: SEHNR, FQNEAQ (reference sequence). The CDR3 sequence is CASSLADNMNTEAFF. In nucleotides, the CDR3 is TGTGCCAGCAGCTTAGCCGACAACATGAACACTGAAGCTTTCTTT.

This chain links TRBV4-1 with TRBJ1-2, with a possible D match to TRBD1 (5 bases). The V gene's germline CDR1 is MGHRA and CDR2 YSYEKL. The CDR3 covers 15 residues. Trimming took off 0 bases at V and 7 bases at J, with 15 bases between the two ends. CDR3 sequence (DNA): TGCGCCAGCAGCCAAGAAGGGGTGGGTGTTGGTGGCTACACCTTC. It yields the protein CASSQEGVGVGGYTF.

The rearrangement links TRBV10-3 to TRBJ1-2, with 7 positions matching TRBD1. The CDR3 runs to 12 residues. The V and J ends lost 10 bases and 4 bases, in that order; junction bases with no gene match: 6. The germline gives CDR1 ENHRY, CDR2 SYGVKD. Written as DNA, the CDR3 is TGTGCCACCCAGACAGGGACCTATGGCTACACCTTC. The encoded protein is CATQTGTYGYTF.

This clone turned up a few times. The genes are TRBV28 and TRBJ2-3; a weak D match, TRBD2 (5 bases). The CDR3 length is 16 residues. Between the trimmed V and J ends, which lost 2 bases and 5 bases, there was a span of 17 bases. Per the germline V gene, CDR1 is MDHEN and CDR2 is SYDVKM. The CDR3 protein is CASSLRFRGRGDTQYF. For the CDR3, the DNA is TGTGCCAGCAGTTTAAGGTTCCGTGGGAGAGGAGATACGCAGTATTTT.